This TCR beta chain was captured by sequencing in a study of T cell responses to AZD1222 COVID-19 vaccine. Trimming took 5 bases from V and 0 from J, leaving 14 bases between them. This CDR3 has 15 amino acids. Germline CDR1 is SEHNR and CDR2 is FQNEAQ (reference sequence). This table comes from immunoSEQ multiplex PCR, and its TCRdb copy is limited to in-frame clones, with some not included. Of about 92,000 clones in the sample, roughly 91% are singletons; the top ten hold about a fifth. The source material was peripheral blood, sampled on day 0 of AZD1222 vaccination. The TCR originated in an adult in good health. The gene calls are TRBV7-9 and TRBJ2-7; unclear D gene. CDR3 loop: CASSPPGRSSYEQYF. The CDR3 nucleotides are TGTGCCAGCAGCCCCCCGGGCCGGAGCTCCTACGAGCAGTACTTC.